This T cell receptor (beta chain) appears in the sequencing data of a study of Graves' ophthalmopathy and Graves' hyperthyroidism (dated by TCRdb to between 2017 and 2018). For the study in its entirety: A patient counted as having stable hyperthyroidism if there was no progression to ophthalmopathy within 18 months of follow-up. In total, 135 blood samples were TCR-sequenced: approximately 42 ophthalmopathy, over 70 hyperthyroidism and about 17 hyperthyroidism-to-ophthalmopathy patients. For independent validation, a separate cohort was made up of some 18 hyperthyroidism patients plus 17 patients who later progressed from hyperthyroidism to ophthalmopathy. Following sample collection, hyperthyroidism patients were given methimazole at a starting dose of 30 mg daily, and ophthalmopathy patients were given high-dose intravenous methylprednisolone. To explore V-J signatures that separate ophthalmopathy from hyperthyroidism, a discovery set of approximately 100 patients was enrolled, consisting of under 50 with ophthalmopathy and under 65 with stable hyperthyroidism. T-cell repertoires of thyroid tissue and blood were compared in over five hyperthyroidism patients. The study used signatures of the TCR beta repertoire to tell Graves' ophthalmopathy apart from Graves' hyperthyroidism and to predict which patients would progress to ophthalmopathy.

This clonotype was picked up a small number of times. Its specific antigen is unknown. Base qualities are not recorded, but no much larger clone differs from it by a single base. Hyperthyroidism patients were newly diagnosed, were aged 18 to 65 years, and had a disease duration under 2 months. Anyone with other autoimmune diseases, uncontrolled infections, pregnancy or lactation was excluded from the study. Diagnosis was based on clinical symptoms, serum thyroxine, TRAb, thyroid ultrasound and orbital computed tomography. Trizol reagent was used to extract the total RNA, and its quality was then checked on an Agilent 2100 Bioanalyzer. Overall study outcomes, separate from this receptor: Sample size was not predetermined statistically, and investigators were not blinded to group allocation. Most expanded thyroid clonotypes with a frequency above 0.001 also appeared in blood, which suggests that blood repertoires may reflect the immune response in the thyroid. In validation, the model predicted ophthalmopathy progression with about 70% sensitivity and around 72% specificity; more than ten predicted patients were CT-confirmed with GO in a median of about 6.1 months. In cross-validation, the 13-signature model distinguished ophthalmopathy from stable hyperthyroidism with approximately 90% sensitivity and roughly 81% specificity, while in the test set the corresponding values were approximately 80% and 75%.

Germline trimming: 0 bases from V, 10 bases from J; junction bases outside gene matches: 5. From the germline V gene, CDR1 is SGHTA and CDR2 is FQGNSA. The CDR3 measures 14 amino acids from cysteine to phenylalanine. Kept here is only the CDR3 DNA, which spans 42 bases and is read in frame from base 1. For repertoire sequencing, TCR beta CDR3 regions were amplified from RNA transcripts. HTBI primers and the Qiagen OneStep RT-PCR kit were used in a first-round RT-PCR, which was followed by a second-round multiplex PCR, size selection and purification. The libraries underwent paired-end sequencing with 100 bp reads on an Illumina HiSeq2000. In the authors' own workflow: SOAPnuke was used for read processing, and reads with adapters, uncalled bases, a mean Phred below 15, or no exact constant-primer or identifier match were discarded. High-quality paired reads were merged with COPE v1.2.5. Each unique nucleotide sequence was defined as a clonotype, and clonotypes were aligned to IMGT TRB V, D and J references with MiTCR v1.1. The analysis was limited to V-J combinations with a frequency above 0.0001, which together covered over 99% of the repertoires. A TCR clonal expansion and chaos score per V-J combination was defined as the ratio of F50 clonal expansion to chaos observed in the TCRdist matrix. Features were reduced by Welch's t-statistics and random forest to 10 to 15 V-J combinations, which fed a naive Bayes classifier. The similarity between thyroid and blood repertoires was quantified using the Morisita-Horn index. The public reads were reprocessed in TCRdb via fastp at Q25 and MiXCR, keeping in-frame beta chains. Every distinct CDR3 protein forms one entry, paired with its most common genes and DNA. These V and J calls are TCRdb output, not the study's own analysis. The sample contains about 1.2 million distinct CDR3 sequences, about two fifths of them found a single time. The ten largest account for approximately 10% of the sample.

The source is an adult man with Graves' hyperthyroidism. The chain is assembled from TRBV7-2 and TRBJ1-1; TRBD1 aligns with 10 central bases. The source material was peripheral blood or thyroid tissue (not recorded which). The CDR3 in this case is CASSLARGDRGAFF. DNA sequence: TGTGCCAGCAGCTTAGCGCGGGGGGACAGGGGAGCTTTCTTT.